This TCR beta chain was recovered during a study of blood T cell repertoires in COVID-19. Study context: COVID-19 samples, acute and convalescent, were from the United States, Italy and Spain. In each case, the material was cDNA or gDNA derived from T cells, B-cell-depleted T cells, or PBMCs.

The V and J ends lost 4 bases and 1 base respectively, with 17 bases between them. Germline V gene lookup returns CDR1 SGHNT and CDR2 YYREEE (reference sequence). The CDR3 sequence is 16 residues long. In the authors' workflow: Cell counts per sample came from amplifying reference gene primers. Generated by immunoSEQ multiplex PCR, the TCRdb table keeps only in-frame clones and is missing some. V, J and clone size were drawn from that table, and D and trimming were deduced from the DNA. There are about 98,000 clones in the sample; around nine tenths occur only once, and 10% lies in the top ten. The sequenced sample was peripheral blood. The TCR originated in a man in his fifties with acute or convalescent COVID-19. V usage is TRBV5-4 and J usage is TRBJ1-2; D is possibly TRBD1 (5 bases). CDR3 amino acids: CASSRERQTLNYGYTF. DNA of the CDR3: TGTGCCAGCAGCCGCGAGCGACAGACACTTAACTATGGCTACACCTTC.